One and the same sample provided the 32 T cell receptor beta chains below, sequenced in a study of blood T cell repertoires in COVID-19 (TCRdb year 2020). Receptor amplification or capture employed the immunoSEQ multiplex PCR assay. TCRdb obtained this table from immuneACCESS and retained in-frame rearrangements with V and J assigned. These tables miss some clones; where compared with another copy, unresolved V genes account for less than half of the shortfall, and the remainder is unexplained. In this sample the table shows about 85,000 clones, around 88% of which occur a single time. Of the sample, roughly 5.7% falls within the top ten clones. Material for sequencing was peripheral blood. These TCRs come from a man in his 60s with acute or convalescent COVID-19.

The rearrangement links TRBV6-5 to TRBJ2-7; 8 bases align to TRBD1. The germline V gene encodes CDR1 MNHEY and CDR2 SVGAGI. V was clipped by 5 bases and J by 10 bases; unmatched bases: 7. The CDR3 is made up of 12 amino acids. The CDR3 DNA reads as TGTGCCAGCAGTCCTGGACAGGGTCGACAGTACTTC. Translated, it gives CASSPGQGRQYF.

CDR3 sequence reads: CASSQDGSGPWSPLHF. The DNA for the CDR3 is TGCGCCAGCAGCCAAGATGGCAGTGGGCCATGGTCACCCCTCCACTTT. The chain uses TRBV4-3 and TRBJ1-6; D gene ambiguous. V lost 0 bases and J 10 bases, leaving 16 bases between the germline ends. Germline V gene data show CDR1 as LGHNA and CDR2 as YSLEER. The CDR3 has 16 residues.

The CDR3 sequence: CASSLYREGYGYTF. As DNA, the CDR3 is TGTGCCAGCAGCTTATACAGGGAAGGATATGGCTACACCTTC. The chain couples TRBV5-4 to TRBJ1-2; TRBD1 might be the D (6 bases). Germline CDR1 SGHNT, CDR2 YYREEE (reference sequence). The CDR3 has 14 amino acids. Trimming removed 2 bases at V and 5 bases at J, with 13 bases between.

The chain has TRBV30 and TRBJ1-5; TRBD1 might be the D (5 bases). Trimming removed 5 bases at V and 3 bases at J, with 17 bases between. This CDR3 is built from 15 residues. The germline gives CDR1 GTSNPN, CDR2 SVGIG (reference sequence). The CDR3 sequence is CAWSPGLAINQPQHF. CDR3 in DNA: TGTGCCTGGTCTCCGGGACTGGCTATCAATCAGCCCCAGCATTTT. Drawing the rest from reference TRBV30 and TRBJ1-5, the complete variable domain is SQTIHQWPATLVQPVGSPLSLECTVEGTSNPNLYWYRQAAGRGLQLLFYSVGIGQISSEVPQNLSASRPQDRQFILSSKKLLLSDSGFYLCAWSPGLAINQPQHFGDGTRLSIL.

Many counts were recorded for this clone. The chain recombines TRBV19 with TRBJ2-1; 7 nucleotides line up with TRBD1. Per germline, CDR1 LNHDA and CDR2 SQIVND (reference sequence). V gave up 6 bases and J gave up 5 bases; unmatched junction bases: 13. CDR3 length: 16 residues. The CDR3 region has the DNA TGTGCCAGTAGACCCACGGGACAGTCTAGGGACAATGAGCAGTTCTTC. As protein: CASRPTGQSRDNEQFF.

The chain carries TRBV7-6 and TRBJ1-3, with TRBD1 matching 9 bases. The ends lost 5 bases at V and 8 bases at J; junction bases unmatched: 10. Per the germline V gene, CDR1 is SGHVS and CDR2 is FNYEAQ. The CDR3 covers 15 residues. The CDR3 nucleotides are TGTGCCAGCAGCCAGATAACAGGGGGCCAAGACACCATATATTTT. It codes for CASSQITGGQDTIYF.

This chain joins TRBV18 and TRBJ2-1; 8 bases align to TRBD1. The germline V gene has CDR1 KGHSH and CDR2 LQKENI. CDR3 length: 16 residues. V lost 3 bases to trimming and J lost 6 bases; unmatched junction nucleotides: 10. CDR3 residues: CASSPTDREVGNEQFF. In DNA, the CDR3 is TGTGCCAGCTCACCGACGGACAGGGAGGTTGGCAATGAGCAGTTCTTC.

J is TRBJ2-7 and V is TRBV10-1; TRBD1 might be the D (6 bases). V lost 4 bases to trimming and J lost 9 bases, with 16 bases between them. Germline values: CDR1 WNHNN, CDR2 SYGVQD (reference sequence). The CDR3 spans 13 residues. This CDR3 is CASSADRMSGQYF. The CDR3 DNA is TGCGCCAGCAGTGCCGACAGGATGAGCGGGCAGTACTTC.

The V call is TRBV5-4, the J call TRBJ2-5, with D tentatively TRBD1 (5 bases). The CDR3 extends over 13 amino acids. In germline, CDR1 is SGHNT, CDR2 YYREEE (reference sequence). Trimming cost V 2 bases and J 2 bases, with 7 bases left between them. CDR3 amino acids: CASSLGEQETQYF. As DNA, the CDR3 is TGTGCCAGCAGCTTAGGGGAACAAGAGACCCAGTACTTC.

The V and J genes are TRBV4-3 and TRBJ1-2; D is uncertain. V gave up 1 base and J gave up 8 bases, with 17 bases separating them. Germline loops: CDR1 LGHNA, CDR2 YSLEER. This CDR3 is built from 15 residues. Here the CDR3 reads CASSQVIWETGGYTF. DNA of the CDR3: TGCGCCAGCAGCCAAGTAATTTGGGAGACTGGCGGCTACACCTTC.

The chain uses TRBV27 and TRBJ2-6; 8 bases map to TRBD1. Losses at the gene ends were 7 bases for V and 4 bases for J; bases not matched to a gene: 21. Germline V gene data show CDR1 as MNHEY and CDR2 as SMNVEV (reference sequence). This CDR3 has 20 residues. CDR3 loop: CASTAYRGGAGGAGANVLTF. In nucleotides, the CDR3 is TGTGCCAGCACAGCTTACCGGGGTGGGGCAGGGGGCGCCGGGGCCAACGTCCTGACTTTC.

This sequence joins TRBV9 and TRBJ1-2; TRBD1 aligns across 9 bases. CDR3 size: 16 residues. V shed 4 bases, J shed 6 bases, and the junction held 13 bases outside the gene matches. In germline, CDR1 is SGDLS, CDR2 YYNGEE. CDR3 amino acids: CASSPRTGGDPDGYTF. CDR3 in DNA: TGTGCCAGCAGCCCCCGCACAGGGGGCGATCCGGATGGCTACACCTTC.

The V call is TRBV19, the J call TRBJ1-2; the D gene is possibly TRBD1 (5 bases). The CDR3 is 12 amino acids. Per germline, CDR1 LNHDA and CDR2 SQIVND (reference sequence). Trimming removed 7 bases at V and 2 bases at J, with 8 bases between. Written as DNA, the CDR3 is TGTGCCAGTACAGGGTGGAACTATGGCTACACCTTC. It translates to CASTGWNYGYTF.

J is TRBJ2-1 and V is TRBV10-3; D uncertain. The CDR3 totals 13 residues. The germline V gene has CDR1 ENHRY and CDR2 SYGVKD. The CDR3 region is CASAPGSDSEQFF. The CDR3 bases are TGTGCATCGGCCCCCGGGTCGGATAGTGAGCAGTTCTTC.

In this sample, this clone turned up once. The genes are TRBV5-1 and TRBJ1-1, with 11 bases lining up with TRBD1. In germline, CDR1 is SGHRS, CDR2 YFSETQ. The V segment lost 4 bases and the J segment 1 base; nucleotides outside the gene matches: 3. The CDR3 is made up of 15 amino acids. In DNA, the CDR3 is TGCGCCAGCAGCGGGACAGGGGGTACGAACACTGAAGCTTTCTTT. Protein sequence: CASSGTGGTNTEAFF.

CDR3 sequence (DNA): TGTGCCAGCAGACTAGCGGGGGTTCAAGAGACCCAGTACTTC. Residues: CASRLAGVQETQYF. This chain uses TRBV7-2 with TRBJ2-5; 11 bases are shared with TRBD2. This CDR3 has 14 residues. The ends lost 6 bases at V and 2 bases at J; junction bases unmatched: 2. Germline loops: CDR1 SGHTA, CDR2 FQGNSA.

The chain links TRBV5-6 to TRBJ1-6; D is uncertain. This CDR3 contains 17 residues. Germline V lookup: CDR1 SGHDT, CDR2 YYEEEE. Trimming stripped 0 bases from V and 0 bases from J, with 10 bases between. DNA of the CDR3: TGTGCCAGCAGCTTGGAAGCGGAGAGCTCCTATAATTCACCCCTCCACTTT. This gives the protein CASSLEAESSYNSPLHF.

For the CDR3, the DNA is TGTGCCAGCAGCCACACGGGAGGGAACTATGGCTACACCTTC. Translation gives CASSHTGGNYGYTF. The V gene is TRBV14, the J gene TRBJ1-2; D is unclear. Per the germline V gene, CDR1 is SGHDN and CDR2 is FVKESK. Deletions cut 3 bases from V and 2 bases from J, with 10 bases between. This CDR3 comprises 14 residues.

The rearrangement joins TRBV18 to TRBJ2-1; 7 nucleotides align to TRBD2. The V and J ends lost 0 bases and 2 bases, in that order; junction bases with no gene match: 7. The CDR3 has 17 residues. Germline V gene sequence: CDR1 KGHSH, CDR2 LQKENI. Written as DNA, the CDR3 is TGTGCCAGCTCACCACCCGTTGGCGGGAGAGCCTACAATGAGCAGTTCTTC. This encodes CASSPPVGGRAYNEQFF.

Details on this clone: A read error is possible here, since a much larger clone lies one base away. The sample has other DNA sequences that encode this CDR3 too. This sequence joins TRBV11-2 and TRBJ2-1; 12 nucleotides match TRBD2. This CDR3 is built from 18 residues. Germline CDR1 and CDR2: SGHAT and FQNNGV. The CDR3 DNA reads TGTGCCAGCAGCTCGCTAGCGGGGGGGCCAGGCACCTACAATGAGCAATTCTTC. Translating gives CASSSLAGGPGTYNEQFF.

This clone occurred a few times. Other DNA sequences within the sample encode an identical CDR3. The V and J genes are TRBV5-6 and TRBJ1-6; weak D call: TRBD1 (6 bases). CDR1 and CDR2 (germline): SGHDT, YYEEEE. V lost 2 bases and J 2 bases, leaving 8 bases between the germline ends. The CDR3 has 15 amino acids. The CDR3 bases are TGTGCCAGCAGCTTAGGGGGTGCCTATAATTCACCCCTCCACTTT. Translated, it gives CASSLGGAYNSPLHF.

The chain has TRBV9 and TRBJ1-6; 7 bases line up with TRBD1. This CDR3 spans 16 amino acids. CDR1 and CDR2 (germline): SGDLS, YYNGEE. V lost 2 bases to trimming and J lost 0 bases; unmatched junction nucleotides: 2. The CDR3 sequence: CASSVTGSSYNSPLHF. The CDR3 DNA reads TGTGCCAGCAGCGTGACAGGGAGCTCCTATAATTCACCCCTCCACTTT.

The CDR3: CASSQDRTGPSNQPQHF. The CDR3 nucleotides are TGCGCCAGCAGCCAAGATCGCACAGGGCCTAGCAATCAGCCCCAGCATTTT. V is TRBV4-3 and J is TRBJ1-5, with TRBD1 as a possible D gene (6 bases). In germline, CDR1 is LGHNA, CDR2 YSLEER. CDR3 size: 17 residues. Deletions cut 0 bases from V and 0 bases from J, with 12 bases between.

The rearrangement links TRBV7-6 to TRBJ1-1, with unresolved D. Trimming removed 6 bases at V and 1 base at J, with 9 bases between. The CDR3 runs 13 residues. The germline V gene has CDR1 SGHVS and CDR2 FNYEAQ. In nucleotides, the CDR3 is TGTGCCAGCAGGAAACAGCCGAACACTGAAGCTTTCTTT. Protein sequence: CASRKQPNTEAFF.

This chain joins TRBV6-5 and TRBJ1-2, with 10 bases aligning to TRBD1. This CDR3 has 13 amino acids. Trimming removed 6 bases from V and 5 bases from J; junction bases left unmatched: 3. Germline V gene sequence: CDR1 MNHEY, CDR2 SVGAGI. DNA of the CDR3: TGTGCCAGCAGAGGGACAGGGGAATATGGCTACACCTTC. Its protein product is CASRGTGEYGYTF.

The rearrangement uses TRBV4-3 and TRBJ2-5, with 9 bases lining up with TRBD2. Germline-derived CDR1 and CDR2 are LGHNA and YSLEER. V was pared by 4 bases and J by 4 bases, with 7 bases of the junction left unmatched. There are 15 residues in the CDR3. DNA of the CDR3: TGCGCCAGCAGCCCAGGCGGGGGGGTTTTAGAGACCCAGTACTTC. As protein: CASSPGGGVLETQYF.

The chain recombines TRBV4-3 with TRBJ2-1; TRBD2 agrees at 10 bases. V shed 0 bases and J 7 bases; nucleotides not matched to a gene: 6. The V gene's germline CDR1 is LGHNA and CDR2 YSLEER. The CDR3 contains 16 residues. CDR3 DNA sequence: TGCGCCAGCAGCCAAGATTTCAGCGGGGGGGTTAATGAGCAGTTCTTC. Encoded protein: CASSQDFSGGVNEQFF.

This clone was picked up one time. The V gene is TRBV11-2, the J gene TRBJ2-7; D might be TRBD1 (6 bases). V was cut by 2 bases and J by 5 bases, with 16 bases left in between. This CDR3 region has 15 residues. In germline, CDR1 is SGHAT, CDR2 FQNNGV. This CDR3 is CASSLRQVGLDEQYF. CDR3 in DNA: TGTGCCAGCAGCTTACGACAGGTAGGATTGGACGAGCAGTACTTC.

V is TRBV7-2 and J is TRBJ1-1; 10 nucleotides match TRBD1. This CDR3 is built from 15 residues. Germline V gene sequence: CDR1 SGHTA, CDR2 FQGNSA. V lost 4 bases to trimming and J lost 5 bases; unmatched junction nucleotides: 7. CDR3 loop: CASSSQTGGLTEAFF. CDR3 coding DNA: TGTGCCAGCAGCTCCCAGACAGGGGGCCTGACTGAAGCTTTCTTT.

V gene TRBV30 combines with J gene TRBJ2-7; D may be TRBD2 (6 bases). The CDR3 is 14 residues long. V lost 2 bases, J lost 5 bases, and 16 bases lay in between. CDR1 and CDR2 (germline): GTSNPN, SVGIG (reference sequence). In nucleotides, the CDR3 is TGTGCCTGGAGTCGCGGAGGGGCGGGCCACGAGCAGTACTTC. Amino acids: CAWSRGGAGHEQYF. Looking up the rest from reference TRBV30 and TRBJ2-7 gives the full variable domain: SQTIHQWPATLVQPVGSPLSLECTVEGTSNPNLYWYRQAAGRGLQLLFYSVGIGQISSEVPQNLSASRPQDRQFILSSKKLLLSDSGFYLCAWSRGGAGHEQYFGPGTRLTVT.

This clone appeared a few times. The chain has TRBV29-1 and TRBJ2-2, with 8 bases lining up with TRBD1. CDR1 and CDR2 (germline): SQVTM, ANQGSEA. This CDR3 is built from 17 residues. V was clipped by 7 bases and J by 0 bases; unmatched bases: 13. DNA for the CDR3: TGCAGCGCCGTGGGCAGGGGGCAAATCGCGAACACCGGGGAGCTGTTTTTT. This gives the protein CSAVGRGQIANTGELFF.

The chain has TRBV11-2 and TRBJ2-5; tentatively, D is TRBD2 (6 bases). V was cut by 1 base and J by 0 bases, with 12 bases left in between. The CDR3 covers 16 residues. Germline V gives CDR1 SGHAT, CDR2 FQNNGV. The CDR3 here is CASSLVGGMYQETQYF. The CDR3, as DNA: TGTGCCAGCAGCTTAGTCGGAGGGATGTACCAAGAGACCCAGTACTTC.